This is a list of T cell receptor beta chains from one sample in a study of control samples from healthy donors and cancer patients. This table comes from immunoSEQ multiplex PCR, and its TCRdb copy is limited to in-frame clones, with some not included. The data contain some 100,000 clones, 85% to 90% of them singletons. Sequencing was carried out using blood. The receptors come from a woman aged 45 to 65 in good health. Both conserved end residues are part of each CDR3. A D gene is named only where the DNA matches it firmly. Only part of the rows carry a size: once, few, many, or a class if the clone is expanded.

d_call,j_call,clone_size,v_call,cdr3_aa,cdr3_nt
-,TRBJ2-3,few,TRBV6-5,CASLADTQYF,TGTGCCAGCCTCGCAGATACGCAGTATTTT
TRBD1,TRBJ1-4,-,TRBV3-1/TRBV3-2,CASSQVDRGGKKLFF,TGTGCCAGCAGCCAAGTGGACAGGGGCGGGAAAAAACTGTTTTTT
-,TRBJ2-5,-,TRBV2,CASSTDLLETQYF,TGTGCCAGCAGTACCGACTTATTGGAGACCCAGTACTTC
-,TRBJ1-1,few,TRBV6-5,CASSYYVNTEAFF,TGTGCCAGCAGTTACTATGTGAACACTGAAGCTTTCTTT
TRBD2,TRBJ2-1,-,TRBV5-4,CASSLPGLAINEQFF,TGTGCCAGCAGTTTGCCGGGACTAGCGATCAATGAGCAGTTCTTC
-,TRBJ1-6,-,TRBV5-6,CASSLPGAMNSPLHF,TGTGCCAGCAGCTTGCCCGGTGCGATGAATTCACCCCTCCACTTT
TRBD1,TRBJ1-2,-,TRBV24-1,CATSDPRQGLKGDGYTF,TGTGCCACCAGTGATCCTAGACAGGGCCTCAAGGGGGATGGCTACACCTTC
TRBD1,TRBJ2-7,-,TRBV19,CASAIGTGAYEQYF,TGTGCCAGTGCGATCGGGACAGGGGCCTACGAGCAGTACTTC
TRBD1,TRBJ1-5,few,TRBV27,CASSTDRGGQPQHF,TGTGCCAGCAGTACGGACAGGGGTGGTCAGCCCCAGCATTTT
-,TRBJ2-1,-,TRBV30,CAWSVTGSYNEQFF,TGTGCCTGGAGTGTAACGGGCTCCTACAATGAGCAGTTCTTC
-,TRBJ2-3,-,TRBV7-9,CASSLGVDTQYF,TGTGCCAGCAGCCTGGGAGTGGATACGCAGTATTTT
TRBD1,TRBJ2-5,-,TRBV2,CASSGGQGMRETQYF,TGTGCCAGCAGTGGGGGACAGGGGATGAGGGAGACCCAGTACTTC
-,TRBJ2-1,-,TRBV7-9,CASSLALRRGDEQFF,TGTGCCAGCAGCTTAGCGCTAAGGAGAGGAGATGAGCAGTTCTTC
TRBD2,TRBJ2-7,-,TRBV6-5,CASSFLYSGGADEQYF,TGTGCCAGCAGTTTTCTCTATAGCGGGGGTGCGGACGAGCAGTACTTC
TRBD1,TRBJ2-2,-,TRBV7-9,CASTPPGQGETGELFF,TGTGCCAGCACACCTCCGGGACAGGGAGAAACCGGGGAGCTGTTTTTT
-,TRBJ1-4,-,TRBV7-2,CASQTGAGSGKLFF,TGTGCCAGCCAAACGGGCGCAGGGAGCGGAAAACTGTTTTTT
TRBD2,TRBJ2-1,-,TRBV19,CASRQVLAGGKQFF,TGTGCCAGTAGACAGGTACTAGCGGGGGGAAAGCAGTTCTTC
-,TRBJ2-1,-,TRBV7-2,CASSPTQGYNEQFF,TGTGCCAGCAGCCCGACCCAGGGCTACAATGAGCAGTTCTTC
-,TRBJ2-4,once,TRBV5-6,CASSQSQDQYF,TGTGCCAGCAGCCAATCACAGGATCAGTACTTC
-,TRBJ1-2,-,TRBV3-1/TRBV3-2,CASSPQLGRIRDSGYTF,TGTGCCAGCAGCCCGCAATTGGGGAGGATCCGAGACTCTGGCTACACCTTC
-,TRBJ2-5,-,TRBV11-3,CASSLEGETQYF,TGTGCCAGCAGCTTAGAGGGGGAGACCCAGTACTTC
-,TRBJ2-5,-,TRBV6-5,CASRIQGRQTQYF,TGTGCCAGCAGAATACAGGGGAGGCAGACCCAGTACTTC
TRBD1,TRBJ2-5,-,TRBV7-3,CASSFSGRGETQYF,TGTGCCAGCAGCTTTTCCGGCAGGGGGGAGACCCAGTACTTC
-,TRBJ1-3,-,TRBV11-2,CASSAPLDPSGNTIYF,TGTGCCAGCAGCGCGCCCTTAGACCCCTCTGGAAACACCATATATTTT
-,TRBJ2-2,-,TRBV11-2,CASSFSVTGELFF,TGTGCCAGCAGCTTTAGTGTCACCGGGGAGCTGTTTTTT
-,TRBJ1-4,-,TRBV6-5,CASSPGGVEKLFF,TGTGCCAGCAGCCCGGGGGGGGTTGAAAAACTGTTTTTT
-,TRBJ2-7,-,TRBV6-1,CASSEAGNLPTYEQYF,TGTGCCAGCAGTGAAGCGGGGAATCTACCAACCTACGAGCAGTACTTC
TRBD1,TRBJ1-5,-,TRBV5-5,CASSLAPQGAQPQHF,TGTGCCAGCAGCTTGGCCCCACAGGGGGCTCAGCCCCAGCATTTT
-,TRBJ2-1,-,TRBV10-1,CAVKGAYNEQFF,TGCGCCGTCAAGGGTGCCTACAATGAGCAGTTCTTC
TRBD1,TRBJ1-2,-,TRBV19,CASSQGGFNYGYTF,TGTGCCAGTAGCCAAGGGGGCTTCAACTATGGCTACACCTTC